The T cell receptor (beta chain) under discussion was sequenced for a study of cytomegalovirus exposure and HLA in healthy donors. Turning to the study itself: Per a later analysis, the approximately 690 first-cohort and approximately 120 validation repertoires shared one platform. General study points: Reports credit the classifier with highly specific, highly sensitive diagnosis of cytomegalovirus status. In vitro checks showed that three CMV-associated chains really do target CMV antigens. Subsequent analysis found a tendency for first-cohort TCR clusters to co-occur within the 120 or so validation repertoires.

A word on this clone: The antigen remains unidentified.

Germline loops: CDR1 SEHNR, CDR2 FQNEAQ (reference sequence). The CDR3 is made up of 15 amino acids. Trimming took 5 bases from V and 5 from J; bases not matched to a gene: 8. This table comes from immunoSEQ multiplex PCR, and its TCRdb copy is limited to in-frame clones, with some not included. The sample gives about 360,000 clones, 70% to 90% of which show up once; 0.83% is in the top ten. The chain combines TRBV7-9 with TRBJ2-1; 8 nucleotides agree with TRBD2. The sequence was obtained from a woman between 18 and 29 years old in good health and CMV-seronegative. Specimen: PBMCs. CDR3 DNA: TGTGCCAGCAGCCAACTAGCGGCGCATGACAATGAGCAGTTCTTC. This sequence encodes CASSQLAAHDNEQFF.